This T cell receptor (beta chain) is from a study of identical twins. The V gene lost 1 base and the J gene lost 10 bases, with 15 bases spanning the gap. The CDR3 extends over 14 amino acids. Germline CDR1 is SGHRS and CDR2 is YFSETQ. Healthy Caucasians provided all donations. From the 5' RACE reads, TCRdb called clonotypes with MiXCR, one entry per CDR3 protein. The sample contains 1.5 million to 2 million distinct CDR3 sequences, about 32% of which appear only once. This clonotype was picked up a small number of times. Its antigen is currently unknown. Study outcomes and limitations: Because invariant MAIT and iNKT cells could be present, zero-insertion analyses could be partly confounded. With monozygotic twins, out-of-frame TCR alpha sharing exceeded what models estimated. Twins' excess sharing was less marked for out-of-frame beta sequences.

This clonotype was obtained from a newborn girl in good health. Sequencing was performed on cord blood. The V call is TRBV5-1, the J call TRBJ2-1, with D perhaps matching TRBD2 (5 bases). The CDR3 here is CASSLIRAGVEQFF. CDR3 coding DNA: TGCGCCAGCAGCTTGATCCGGGCGGGCGTCGAGCAGTTCTTC.